Sequencing of this T cell receptor beta chain was carried out in a study of blood T cells in healthy people across ages. Germline CDR1 and CDR2: LGHDT and YNNKEL (reference sequence). Trimming shortened V by 1 base and J by 2 bases, and 10 bases separated the two germline ends. The CDR3 loop spans 15 amino acids. With a J-beta primer mix and a sample-barcoded 5' primer, a second PCR ran about 7 to 11 cycles. TCRdb passed the 5' RACE reads through MiXCR, listing each CDR3 protein once. The table has fewer than 2,000,000 distinct CDR3 sequences, roughly 32% seen once; the top ten hold over 9%. Material for sequencing was blood. This sequence was found in a woman between 25 and 40 years old in good health. The chain employs TRBV3-1 and TRBJ2-3; D not certain. CDR3 sequence: CASSQAWAITDTQYF. The CDR3 region has the DNA TGTGCCAGCAGCCAAGCCTGGGCGATCACAGATACGCAGTATTTT.